This T cell receptor (beta chain) was sequenced for a study of T cell clones after liver transplantation. Study-wide points: Donor-reactive sequences fell more than third party-reactive ones, suggesting partial deletion. A significant post-transplant drop in circulating graft-donor-reactive CD4 TCRbeta sequences occurred in most of the 8 subjects.

The assay was immunoSEQ multiplex PCR, and TCRdb's table has in-frame clones only and misses some. The sample consists of fewer than 50,000 clones, about 86% of them appearing once. Regarding this clone: Its antigen is as yet unknown.

This sequence originates from a human patient who received a liver transplant. The T cells may come from the graft donor. The specimen was CD4+ T cells from blood, collected 24 months after liver transplant.

For the CDR3, the DNA is TGCGCCAGCAGGGGGACTAGCGCAGTCGGGACCCAGTACTTC. Translation gives CASRGTSAVGTQYF. The chain couples TRBV5-1 to TRBJ2-5; the match to TRBD2 covers 10 bases. The germline V gene encodes CDR1 SGHRS and CDR2 YFSETQ. V was pared by 5 bases and J by 7 bases, with 8 bases of the junction left unmatched. The CDR3 is 14 residues long.